This T cell receptor (beta chain) was captured in a study of blood T cell repertoires in COVID-19. Overall study: COVID-19 samples, acute and convalescent, were from the United States, Italy and Spain.

Per the study methods: For nucleated cells, counts were estimated from reference gene primer amplification. Sequenced by immunoSEQ multiplex PCR; TCRdb stores in-frame clones only, minus some. V and J calls and clone size are those listed in that table; D and trimming were worked out from the DNA. The sample records 140,000 to 150,000 clones, 60% to 85% being singletons. The CDR3 is 13 amino acids. This sequence joins TRBV12-2 and TRBJ1-3. TRBV12-2 has pseudogene status. The sequenced sample was peripheral blood. The receptor's source is a man aged 50-59 years with acute or convalescent COVID-19. CDR3 coding DNA: TGTGCAAGTCGCTCGACTTTCGGAAACACCATATATTTT. It translates to CASRSTFGNTIYF.